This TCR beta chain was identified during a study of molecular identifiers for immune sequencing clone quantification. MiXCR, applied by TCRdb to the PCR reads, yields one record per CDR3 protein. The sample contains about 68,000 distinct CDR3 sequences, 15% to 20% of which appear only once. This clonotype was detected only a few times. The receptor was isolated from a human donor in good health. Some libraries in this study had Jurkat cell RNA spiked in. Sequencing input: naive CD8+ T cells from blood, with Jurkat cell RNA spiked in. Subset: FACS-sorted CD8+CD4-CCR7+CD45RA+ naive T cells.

This CDR3 is CASSYLAGGYNEQFF. Written as DNA, the CDR3 is TGTGCCAGCAGTTACTTGGCGGGAGGATACAATGAGCAGTTCTTC. The V call is TRBV6-5, the J call TRBJ2-1, with 8 bases matching TRBD2. The CDR3 totals 15 residues. Germline CDR1 reads MNHEY; CDR2 reads SVGAGI. Trimming took 1 base from V and 4 from J; bases not matched to a gene: 3.